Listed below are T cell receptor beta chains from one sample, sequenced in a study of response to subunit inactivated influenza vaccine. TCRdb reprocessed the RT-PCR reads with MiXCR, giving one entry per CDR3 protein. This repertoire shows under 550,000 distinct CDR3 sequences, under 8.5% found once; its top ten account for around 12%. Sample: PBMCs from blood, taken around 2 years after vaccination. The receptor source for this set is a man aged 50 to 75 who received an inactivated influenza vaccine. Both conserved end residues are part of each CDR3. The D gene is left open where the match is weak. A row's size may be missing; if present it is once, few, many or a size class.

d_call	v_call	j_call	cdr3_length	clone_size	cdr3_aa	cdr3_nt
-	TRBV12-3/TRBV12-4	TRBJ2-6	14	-	CASSLRRVVNVLTF	TGTGCCAGCAGTTTACGCAGGGTGGTCAACGTCCTGACTTTC
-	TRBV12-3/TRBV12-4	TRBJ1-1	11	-	CASRIEGEAFF	TGTGCCAGCAGAATTGAGGGTGAAGCTTTCTTT
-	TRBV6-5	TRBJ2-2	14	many	CASVALVNTGELFF	TGTGCCAGCGTTGCTCTTGTGAACACCGGGGAGCTGTTTTTT
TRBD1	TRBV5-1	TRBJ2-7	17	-	CASRPTGSGGVSYEQYF	TGCGCCAGCAGACCGACAGGGAGCGGTGGGGTATCCTACGAGCAGTACTTC
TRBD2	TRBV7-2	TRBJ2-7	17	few	CASSLGTSGLSSYEQYF	TGTGCCAGCAGCTTGGGGACTAGCGGGCTAAGCTCCTACGAGCAGTACTTC
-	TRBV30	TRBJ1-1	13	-	CAWSVRENTEAFF	TGTGCCTGGAGTGTACGGGAGAACACTGAAGCTTTCTTT
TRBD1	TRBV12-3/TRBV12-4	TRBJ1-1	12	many	CASSPGTAEAFF	TGTGCCAGCAGTCCCGGGACAGCTGAAGCTTTCTTT
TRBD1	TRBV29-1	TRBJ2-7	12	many	CSVAQGANEQYF	TGCAGCGTTGCACAGGGGGCCAACGAGCAGTACTTC
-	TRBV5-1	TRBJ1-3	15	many	CASSLKGPYGNTIYF	TGCGCCAGCAGCTTGAAGGGACCTTATGGAAACACCATATATTTT
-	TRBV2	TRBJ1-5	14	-	CASSESNSNQPQHF	TGTGCCAGCAGTGAATCCAATAGCAATCAGCCCCAGCATTTT
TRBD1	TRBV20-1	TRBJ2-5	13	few	CSTRGGAQETQYF	TGCAGTACACGAGGGGGCGCGCAAGAGACCCAGTACTTC
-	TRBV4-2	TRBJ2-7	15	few	CASSPRASGSDEQYF	TGTGCCAGCAGCCCCCGAGCCTCAGGGTCGGACGAGCAGTACTTC
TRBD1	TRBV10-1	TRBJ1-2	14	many	CASSRDRAVEGYTF	TGCGCCAGCAGCCGGGACAGGGCGGTGGAAGGCTACACCTTC
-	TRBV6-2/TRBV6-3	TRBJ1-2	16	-	CASSYLPGRLIGGYTF	TGTGCCAGCAGTTACCTGCCAGGACGCTTAATAGGGGGCTACACCTTC
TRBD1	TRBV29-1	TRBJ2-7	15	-	CSVGTGGVESYEQYF	TGCAGCGTTGGAACAGGGGGCGTGGAGTCCTACGAGCAGTACTTC
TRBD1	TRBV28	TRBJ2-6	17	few	CASSLTGFGPGANVLTF	TGTGCCAGCAGTCTGACAGGGTTCGGGCCTGGGGCCAACGTCCTGACTTTC
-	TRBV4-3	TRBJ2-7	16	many	CASSRTYTFSNYEQYF	TGCGCCAGCAGCCGGACTTACACCTTCTCTAACTACGAGCAGTACTTC
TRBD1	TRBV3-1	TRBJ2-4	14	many	CASSPRTGGNIQYF	TGTGCCAGCAGCCCCCGGACAGGGGGAAACATTCAGTACTTC
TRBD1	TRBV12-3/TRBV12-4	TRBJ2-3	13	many	CASSLGQTDTQYF	TGTGCCAGCAGCTTGGGACAGACAGATACGCAGTATTTT
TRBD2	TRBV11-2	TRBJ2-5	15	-	CASSLMGGSRETQYF	TGTGCCAGCAGCTTAATGGGGGGGTCGAGAGAGACCCAGTACTTC
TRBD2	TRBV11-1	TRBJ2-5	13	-	CASTSGSEETQYF	TGTGCCAGCACTAGCGGGAGTGAAGAGACCCAGTACTTC
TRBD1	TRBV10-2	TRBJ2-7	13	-	CASRQDRVSEQYF	TGCGCCAGCCGTCAGGACAGGGTCTCCGAGCAGTACTTC
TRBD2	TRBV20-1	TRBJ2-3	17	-	CSAYSVGTSGYTDTQYF	TGCAGTGCCTATTCGGTAGGGACTAGCGGGTACACAGATACGCAGTATTTT
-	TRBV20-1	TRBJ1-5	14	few	CSARDRWGWQPQHF	TGCAGTGCTAGAGATAGGTGGGGTTGGCAGCCCCAGCATTTT
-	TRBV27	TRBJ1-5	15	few	CASSLSGAYNQPQHF	TGTGCCAGCAGCTTATCTGGGGCGTACAATCAGCCCCAGCATTTT
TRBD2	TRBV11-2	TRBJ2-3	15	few	CASSLRAGGADTQYF	TGTGCCAGCAGCTTACGGGCGGGGGGTGCAGATACGCAGTATTTT
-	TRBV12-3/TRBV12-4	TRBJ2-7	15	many	CASSLLYGGHNEQYF	TGTGCCAGCAGTTTGCTTTACGGGGGACACAACGAGCAGTACTTC
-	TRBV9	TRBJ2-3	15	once	CASSANTRGTDTQYF	TGTGCCAGCAGCGCAAACACAAGGGGCACAGATACGCAGTATTTT
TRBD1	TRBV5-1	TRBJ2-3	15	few	CATANMGQGTDTQYF	TGCGCCACCGCAAATATGGGACAGGGAACAGATACGCAGTATTTT
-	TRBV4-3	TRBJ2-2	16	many	CASSQDYAHLTGELFF	TGCGCCAGCAGCCAAGACTACGCACACCTCACCGGGGAGCTGTTTTTT
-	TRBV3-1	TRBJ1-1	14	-	CASSQEVPWAEAFF	TGTGCCAGCAGCCAAGAGGTCCCGTGGGCCGAAGCTTTCTTT
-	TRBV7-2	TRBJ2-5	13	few	CASSPRIRETQYF	TGTGCCAGCAGCCCGCGGATCCGGGAGACCCAGTACTTC
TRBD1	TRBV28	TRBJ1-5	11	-	CASRTRGIGHF	TGTGCCAGCAGGACCAGGGGGATCGGGCATTTT
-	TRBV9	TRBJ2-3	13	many	CASSVVSTDTQYF	TGTGCCAGCAGCGTAGTAAGCACAGATACGCAGTATTTT
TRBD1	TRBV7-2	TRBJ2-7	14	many	CASSPTGGYSEQYF	TGTGCCAGCAGCCCGACAGGGGGATACTCTGAGCAGTACTTC
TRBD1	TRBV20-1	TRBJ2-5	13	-	CSAQGARRETQYF	TGCAGTGCCCAGGGGGCGCGTCGGGAGACCCAGTACTTC
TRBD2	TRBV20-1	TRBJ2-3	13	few	CSANERGGYTQYF	TGCAGTGCTAATGAGCGGGGGGGTTATACGCAGTATTTT
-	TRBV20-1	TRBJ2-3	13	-	CSARVSGTDTQYF	TGCAGTGCTAGAGTCTCCGGGACAGATACGCAGTATTTT
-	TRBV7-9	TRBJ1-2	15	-	CASSPPGGAVRGYTF	TGTGCCAGCAGCCCTCCTGGGGGTGCAGTGAGGGGCTACACCTTC
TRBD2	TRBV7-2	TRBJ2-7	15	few	CASSLAIAGVDKQYF	TGTGCCAGCAGCTTAGCGATAGCGGGGGTCGATAAGCAGTACTTC
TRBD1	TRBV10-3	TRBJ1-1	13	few	CAISKDRVTEAFF	TGTGCCATCAGTAAGGACAGGGTGACTGAAGCTTTCTTT
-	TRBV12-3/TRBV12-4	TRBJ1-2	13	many	CASSPSGSYGYTF	TGTGCCAGCAGTCCTTCCGGGAGCTATGGCTACACCTTC
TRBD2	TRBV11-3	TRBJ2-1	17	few	CASSLGPGLAGPNEQFF	TGTGCCAGCAGCTTAGGGCCCGGTCTAGCGGGACCCAATGAGCAGTTCTTC
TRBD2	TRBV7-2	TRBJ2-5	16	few	CASSWVAGLAEETQYF	TGTGCCAGCAGCTGGGTGGCGGGACTAGCGGAAGAGACCCAGTACTTC
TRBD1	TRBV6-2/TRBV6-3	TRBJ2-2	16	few	CASSRVQGAYTGELFF	TGTGCCAGCAGTCGGGTACAGGGGGCCTACACCGGGGAGCTGTTTTTT
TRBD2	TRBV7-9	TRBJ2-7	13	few	CASSTAAGYEQYF	TGTGCCAGCAGCACCGCAGCGGGGTACGAGCAGTACTTC
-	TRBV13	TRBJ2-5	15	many	CASSFRAHSKETQYF	TGTGCCAGCAGCTTCCGGGCGCATAGTAAGGAGACCCAGTACTTC
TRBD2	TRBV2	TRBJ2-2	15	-	CASRGLAGGTGELFF	TGTGCCAGCAGGGGACTAGCGGGAGGCACCGGGGAGCTGTTTTTT